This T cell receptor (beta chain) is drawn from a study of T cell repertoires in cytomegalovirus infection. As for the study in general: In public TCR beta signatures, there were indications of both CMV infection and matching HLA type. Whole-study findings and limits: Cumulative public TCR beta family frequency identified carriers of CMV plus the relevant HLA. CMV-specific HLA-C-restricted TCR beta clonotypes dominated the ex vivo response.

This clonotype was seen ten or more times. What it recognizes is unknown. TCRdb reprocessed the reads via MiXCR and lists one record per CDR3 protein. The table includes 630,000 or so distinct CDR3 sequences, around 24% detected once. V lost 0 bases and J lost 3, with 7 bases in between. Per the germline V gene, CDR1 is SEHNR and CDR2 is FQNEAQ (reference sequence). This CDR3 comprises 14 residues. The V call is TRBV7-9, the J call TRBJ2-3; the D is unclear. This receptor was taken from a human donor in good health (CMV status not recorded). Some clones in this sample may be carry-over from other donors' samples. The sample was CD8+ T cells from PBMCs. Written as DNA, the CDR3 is TGTGCCAGCAGCTTAGCGTGGCCAACAGATACGCAGTATTTT. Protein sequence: CASSLAWPTDTQYF.